This passage covers 32 T cell receptor beta chains from one sample sequenced in a study of blood T cells in healthy people across ages. Combining a sample-barcoded 5' primer with a J-beta primer mix, a second PCR ran for about 7 to 11 cycles. A single record per CDR3 protein comes from TCRdb applying MiXCR to the 5' RACE reads. This table holds 1.5 million or so distinct CDR3 sequences, about 45% found once. Source material: blood. All receptors come from a woman aged 18-30 years in good health.

This clonotype was seen a few times. The CDR3 protein is CAISRPTSSTDTQYF. Here the CDR3 DNA reads TGTGCCATCAGCCGACCTACCTCTAGCACAGATACGCAGTATTTT. This chain joins TRBV10-3 and TRBJ2-3; D is unclear. The CDR3 has 15 residues. V shed 6 bases and J shed 0 bases, with 13 bases lying between them. Germline V gene data show CDR1 as ENHRY and CDR2 as SYGVKD.

This clonotype was seen many times. One base away lies a much larger clone, so this may be a sequencing read error. This rearrangement joins TRBV11-2 to TRBJ2-7; 7 positions agree with TRBD1. The CDR3 runs to 13 residues. V was pared by 10 bases and J by 0 bases, with 6 bases of the junction left unmatched. Germline assignment: CDR1 SGHAT and CDR2 FQNNGV. CDR3 in DNA: TGTGCCACTGCGGACAGGTTCTCCTACGAGCAGTACTTC. Translating it yields CATADRFSYEQYF.

The rearrangement uses TRBV7-9 and TRBJ1-1; no definite D call. Germline loops: CDR1 SEHNR, CDR2 FQNEAQ (reference sequence). Trimming left V 5 bases short and J 4 bases short, with 17 bases between. The CDR3 has 15 residues. CDR3 residues: CASSLVISGFTEAFF. The CDR3, as DNA: TGTGCCAGCAGCCTCGTTATTTCGGGGTTCACTGAAGCTTTCTTT.

This clonotype was seen only a few times. This CDR3 reads CASSRRQETQYF. CDR3 nucleotides: TGTGCCAGCAGCCGACGACAAGAGACCCAGTACTTC. The chain joins TRBV6-2 or TRBV6-3 to TRBJ2-5; no clear D gene. The CDR3 contains 12 residues. V was cut by 6 bases and J by 2 bases, with 7 bases left in between. The germline V gene has CDR1 MNHEY and CDR2 SVGEGT.

V and J are TRBV4-1 and TRBJ2-1; D gene ambiguous. V was cut by 8 bases and J by 4 bases, with 6 bases left in between. This CDR3 has 11 amino acids. Germline V CDR1 and CDR2: MGHRA, YSYEKL. CDR3 sequence reads: CASAYYNEQFF. Written as DNA, the CDR3 is TGCGCCAGCGCATATTACAATGAGCAGTTCTTC.

This clonotype appeared a few times. This rearrangement joins TRBV4-3 to TRBJ2-5, with unresolved D. The ends were cut back, 2 bases at V and 7 bases at J, with 14 bases in the middle. The CDR3 length is 14 residues. Germline V gene sequence: CDR1 LGHNA, CDR2 YSLEER. Here the CDR3 DNA reads TGCGCCAGCAGCCAATCGTTCAGGATCGGGACCCAGTACTTC. Translated, it gives CASSQSFRIGTQYF.

In its sample, this clonotype was seen many times. The chain joins TRBV12-3 or TRBV12-4 to TRBJ2-1, with 9 nucleotides matching TRBD1. The CDR3 has 15 residues. Germline trimming cut 3 bases from V and 4 bases from J; bases unmatched to any gene: 4. The CDR3 DNA reads TGTGCCAGCAGTTTGGACAGGGGAGAGTACAATGAGCAGTTCTTC. It encodes CASSLDRGEYNEQFF.

This clonotype has just one count. The genes are TRBV7-8 and TRBJ1-5, with TRBD1 as a possible D gene (5 bases). The V gene lost 4 bases and the J gene lost 3 bases, with 19 bases spanning the gap. Germline loops: CDR1 SGHVS, CDR2 FQNEAQ. The CDR3 extends over 17 amino acids. The CDR3 sequence: CASSSWPRQGHNQPQHF. The CDR3 DNA reads as TGTGCCAGCAGCTCATGGCCCCGCCAGGGCCACAATCAGCCCCAGCATTTT. Using reference TRBV7-8 and TRBJ1-5 for the parts outside the CDR3, the full variable domain is GAGVSQSPRYKVAKRGQDVALRCDPISGHVSLFWYQQALGQGPEFLTYFQNEAQLDKSGLPSDRFFAERPEGSVSTLKIQRTQQEDSAVYLCASSSWPRQGHNQPQHFGDGTRLSIL.

This clonotype has a handful of counts. The chain has TRBV7-2 and TRBJ2-3; 8 positions match TRBD2. Per the germline V gene, CDR1 is SGHTA and CDR2 is FQGNSA. This CDR3 has 16 amino acids. V gave up 5 bases and J gave up 5 bases; unmatched junction bases: 12. The CDR3 spells CASSIVAGGSVDTQYF. CDR3 DNA sequence: TGTGCCAGCAGCATTGTTGCGGGAGGCTCAGTAGATACGCAGTATTTT. Complete variable domain (other parts from reference TRBV7-2 and TRBJ2-3): GAGVSQSPSNKVTEKGKDVELRCDPISGHTALYWYRQSLGQGLEFLIYFQGNSAPDKSGLPSDRFSAERTGGSVSTLTIQRTQQEDSAVYLCASSIVAGGSVDTQYFGPGTRLTVL.

The CDR3 bases are TGTGCCAGCAGTCCCTACCGGGACAGGGGAACCGAAGCTTTCTTT. As protein: CASSPYRDRGTEAFF. This sequence joins TRBV3-1 and TRBJ1-1, with TRBD1 matching over 10 bases. There are 15 residues in the CDR3. CDR1 is LGHDT and CDR2 is YNNKEL in the germline V gene (reference sequence). The trim removed 6 bases at V and 8 bases at J, leaving 12 bases unmatched.

This chain joins TRBV29-1 and TRBJ2-5; D possibly corresponds to TRBD1 (7 bases). V gave up 5 bases and J gave up 5 bases, with 15 bases separating them. The V gene's germline CDR1 is SQVTM and CDR2 ANQGSEA. This CDR3 is built from 13 residues. The DNA of the CDR3 is TGCAGCGTTCCCCAGGGGGGTGGGGAGACCCAGTACTTC. Protein: CSVPQGGGETQYF.

The chain recombines TRBV4-1 with TRBJ2-7; no clear D gene. This CDR3 has 14 amino acids. V was pared by 1 base and J by 2 bases, with 9 bases between. CDR1 and CDR2 (germline): MGHRA, YSYEKL. DNA of the CDR3: TGCGCCAGCAGCCAAGCCGGCATACCCTACGAGCAGTACTTC. The encoded protein is CASSQAGIPYEQYF.

This chain uses TRBV20-1 with TRBJ1-2; D remains ambiguous. This CDR3 region has 13 residues. V lost 0 bases to trimming and J lost 5 bases, with 10 bases between them. CDR1 and CDR2 from the germline V gene are DFQATT and SNEGSKA (reference sequence). This CDR3 reads CSARDLGSYGYTF. The CDR3 DNA reads TGCAGTGCTAGAGATTTGGGTTCATATGGCTACACCTTC.

The chain joins TRBV27 to TRBJ2-2; the D gene is possibly TRBD1 (5 bases). The CDR3 contains 18 residues. Germline V gives CDR1 MNHEY, CDR2 SMNVEV (reference sequence). The V end was cut by 0 bases, the J end by 1 base, with 15 bases between. The CDR3 region is CASSLSRHGHQNTGELFF. CDR3 nucleotides: TGTGCCAGCAGTTTATCCAGGCATGGACACCAGAACACCGGGGAGCTGTTTTTT.

CDR3: CASSTRHTQANEQFF. The CDR3 bases are TGTGCCAGCAGCACCAGACACACACAAGCCAATGAGCAGTTCTTC. This sequence joins TRBV21-1 and TRBJ2-1. TRBV21-1 is termed a pseudogene. There are 15 residues in the CDR3.

The J gene is TRBJ1-1, the V gene TRBV11-2; tentative D call: TRBD1 (5 bases). Germline-derived CDR1 and CDR2 are SGHAT and FQNNGV. The CDR3 covers 16 residues. V was trimmed by 1 base and J by 1 base, leaving 13 bases between them. The CDR3: CASSLGVRGGNTEAFF. As DNA, the CDR3 is TGTGCCAGCAGCTTAGGGGTCCGTGGGGGGAACACTGAAGCTTTCTTT. Based on the CDR3 plus reference TRBV11-2 and TRBJ1-1, the full variable domain is EAGVAQSPRYKIIEKRQSVAFWCNPISGHATLYWYQQILGQGPKLLIQFQNNGVVDDSQLPKDRFSAERLKGVDSTLKIQPAKLEDSAVYLCASSLGVRGGNTEAFFGQGTRLTVV.

This clonotype is a singleton in its sample. This clone may be a read error of a much larger clone one base away. This chain joins TRBV4-3 and TRBJ2-1; 7 nucleotides agree with TRBD2. J lost 7 bases, V lost 0 bases, and 9 bases had no gene match. CDR1 and CDR2 from the germline V gene are LGHNA and YSLEER. The CDR3 extends over 16 amino acids. CDR3 DNA sequence: TGCGCCAGCAGCCAAGACGACGGGGGGAGATCGAATGAGCAGTTCTTC. This encodes CASSQDDGGRSNEQFF.

V and J are TRBV29-1 and TRBJ2-5, with TRBD1 matching over 9 bases. Germline V gene data show CDR1 as SQVTM and CDR2 as ANQGSEA. V trimming: 5 bases; J trimming: 11 bases; junction bases outside the gene matches: 15. CDR3 size: 14 residues. CDR3 DNA: TGCAGCGTTAGCGATACAGGGGGCCCTCGAGAGCAGTACTTC. Protein product: CSVSDTGGPREQYF.

The V gene is TRBV9, the J gene TRBJ1-2; the D gene is possibly TRBD1 (6 bases). The CDR3 spans 14 residues. Germline CDR1 is SGDLS and CDR2 is YYNGEE. V lost 1 base, J lost 8 bases, and 15 bases lay in between. The CDR3 sequence is CASSVTGNRGGYTF. The CDR3 coding sequence is TGTGCCAGCAGCGTAACAGGGAATAGAGGAGGCTACACCTTC.

The chain uses TRBV28 and TRBJ2-3, with a possible D match to TRBD1 (5 bases). Germline V lookup: CDR1 MDHEN, CDR2 SYDVKM. CDR3 length: 15 amino acids. The V end lost 8 bases, the J end lost 4 bases, and 19 bases lay between the germline ends. CDR3 residues: CASGSRVTRADTQYF. The CDR3 coding sequence is TGTGCCAGCGGAAGCAGGGTTACACGAGCAGATACGCAGTATTTT.

The rearrangement uses TRBV7-2 and TRBJ2-7; 10 bases are shared with TRBD1. This CDR3 contains 16 residues. The germline V gene has CDR1 SGHTA and CDR2 FQGNSA. V dropped 1 base and J dropped 7; count of bases not matched to a gene: 10. The CDR3 loop is CASSLVGTGAYNEQYF. CDR3 DNA: TGTGCCAGCAGCTTAGTTGGGACAGGGGCCTACAATGAGCAGTACTTC.

The chain recombines TRBV6-2 or TRBV6-3 with TRBJ2-5; D is perhaps TRBD2 (6 bases). The length of the CDR3 is 14 residues. The V gene lost 2 bases and the J gene lost 11 bases, with 18 bases spanning the gap. Germline V gene lookup returns CDR1 MNHEY and CDR2 SVGEGT. The CDR3 DNA follows: TGTGCCAGCAGTTACAAGGTGGCCCGCGGGGAGCAGTACTTC. It translates to CASSYKVARGEQYF.

The J gene is TRBJ2-4, the V gene TRBV15; D ambiguous. The J call may be mistaken, given a closer DNA end match to TRBJ2-7. The CDR3 covers 11 residues. CDR1 is LNHNV and CDR2 is YYDKDF in the germline V gene (reference sequence). The CDR3 loop reads CATSRDREQYF. The DNA of the CDR3 is TGTGCCACCAGCAGAGATCGCGAGCAGTACTTC.

V usage is TRBV5-1 and J usage is TRBJ2-3; TRBD2 agrees at 11 bases. Germline V gene sequence: CDR1 SGHRS, CDR2 YFSETQ. After removal of 5 bases from V and 0 bases from J, the junction contained 5 bases not matched to a gene. The CDR3 sequence is 16 residues long. The CDR3 loop reads CASSSTSGVSTDTQYF. The CDR3 DNA reads as TGCGCCAGCAGTTCGACTAGCGGGGTTAGCACAGATACGCAGTATTTT.

This clonotype appeared a few times. The genes are TRBV9 and TRBJ1-4; no clear D. This CDR3 region has 15 residues. Deletions cut 4 bases from V and 7 bases from J, with 17 bases between. Germline CDR1 and CDR2: SGDLS and YYNGEE. The CDR3 loop reads CASSPREGSREKLFF. The CDR3 bases are TGTGCCAGCAGCCCACGAGAAGGGAGCCGTGAAAAACTGTTTTTT.

This chain links TRBV4-1 with TRBJ2-7; D uncertain. Germline V lookup: CDR1 MGHRA, CDR2 YSYEKL. The CDR3 loop spans 18 amino acids. V lost 2 bases and J 3 bases, leaving 23 bases between the germline ends. The CDR3 reads CASSQSETTVLTHYEQYF. CDR3 DNA: TGCGCCAGCAGCCAATCCGAGACAACTGTACTAACCCACTACGAGCAGTACTTC.

The J gene is TRBJ2-5, the V gene TRBV3-1, with D possibly being TRBD2 (5 bases). Germline V gene sequence: CDR1 LGHDT, CDR2 YNNKEL (reference sequence). V lost 5 bases and J 9 bases, leaving 16 bases between the germline ends. The CDR3 runs 13 residues. The CDR3 DNA follows: TGTGCCAGCAGCGGACTCGCCTATCGGGCCCAGTACTTC. Its translation is CASSGLAYRAQYF.

This rearrangement joins TRBV2 to TRBJ1-6; D gene unclear. The V gene's germline CDR1 is SNHLY and CDR2 FYNNEI. Trimming left V 2 bases short and J 7 bases short, with 9 bases between. The CDR3 contains 14 residues. In nucleotides, the CDR3 is TGTGCCAGCAGTGAAAAGGCGTCCAATTCACCCCTCCACTTT. The encoded protein is CASSEKASNSPLHF.

The CDR3 DNA is TGCAGTGCCACAATCCCCGGGACTAGCAATGAGCAGTTCTTC. Residues: CSATIPGTSNEQFF. This rearrangement joins TRBV20-1 to TRBJ2-1; 8 bases match TRBD2. The CDR3 runs 14 residues. Germline loops: CDR1 DFQATT, CDR2 SNEGSKA (reference sequence). V shed 6 bases and J 6 bases; nucleotides not matched to a gene: 10.

This clonotype was counted only a few times. The CDR3 sequence is CASSQDGEGQGAEKLFF. The CDR3 DNA is TGTGCCAGCAGCCAAGATGGTGAGGGACAGGGGGCGGAAAAACTGTTTTTT. The V call is TRBV4-2, the J call TRBJ1-4; 12 nucleotides agree with TRBD1. The CDR3 totals 17 residues. Per the germline V gene, CDR1 is LGHNA and CDR2 is YNFKEQ. After removal of 0 bases from V and 8 bases from J, the junction contained 7 bases not matched to a gene.

The chain is built from TRBV7-2 and TRBJ1-1; D gene unclear. The V end was cut by 2 bases, the J end by 1 base, with 11 bases between. Per germline, CDR1 SGHTA and CDR2 FQGNSA. This CDR3 comprises 15 residues. The CDR3 sequence: CASSLSGRGNTEAFF. The CDR3, as DNA: TGTGCCAGCAGCTTATCCGGACGGGGGAACACTGAAGCTTTCTTT.

This clonotype was counted only a few times. This chain uses TRBV27 with TRBJ2-7; 8 bases map to TRBD2. Trimming took 6 bases from V and 0 from J; bases not matched to a gene: 7. The CDR3 is made up of 15 amino acids. CDR1 and CDR2 from the germline V gene are MNHEY and SMNVEV (reference sequence). CDR3 DNA: TGTGCCAGCAGAACGGGACTAGGAACCTCCTACGAGCAGTACTTC. Protein sequence: CASRTGLGTSYEQYF.